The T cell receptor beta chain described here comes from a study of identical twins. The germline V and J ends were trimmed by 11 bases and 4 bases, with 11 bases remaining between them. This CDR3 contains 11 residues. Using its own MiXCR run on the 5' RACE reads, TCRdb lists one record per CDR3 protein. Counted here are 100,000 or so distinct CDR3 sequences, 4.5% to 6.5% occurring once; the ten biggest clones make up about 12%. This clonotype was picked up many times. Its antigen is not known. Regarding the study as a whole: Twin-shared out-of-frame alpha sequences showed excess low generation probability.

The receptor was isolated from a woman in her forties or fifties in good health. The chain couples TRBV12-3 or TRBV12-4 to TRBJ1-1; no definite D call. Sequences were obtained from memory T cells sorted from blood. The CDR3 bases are TGTGCCGTAGGTGGAGTCACTGAAGCTTTCTTT. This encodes CAVGGVTEAFF.